These 25 T cell receptor beta chains share one sample of origin, sequenced in a study of T-cell reconstitution after alpha-beta-depleted transplantation in children. Preparation of the TCRbeta library involved a method that used unique molecular identifiers. One entry per CDR3 protein results from TCRdb running MiXCR on the PCR reads. The repertoire has about 540,000 distinct CDR3 sequences, about 18% of them found once; the top ten carry less than 4%. The sequenced sample was PBMCs from the stem cell graft donor, obtained from the stem cell graft. Receptor source: a human donor who donated a stem cell graft to a child with acute lymphoblastic leukemia.

The chain uses TRBV20-1 and TRBJ1-4; 7 bases align to TRBD1. V was clipped by 5 bases and J by 6 bases; unmatched bases: 6. Germline V gene lookup returns CDR1 DFQATT and CDR2 SNEGSKA (reference sequence). This CDR3 comprises 13 residues. CDR3 coding DNA: TGCAGTGCTGGACGGACAGGCCATGAAAAACTGTTTTTT. This gives the protein CSAGRTGHEKLFF.

This clonotype came up many times. The chain carries TRBV5-5 and TRBJ1-2; possible D gene TRBD1, 6 bases. The V gene lost 2 bases and the J gene lost 4 bases, with 18 bases spanning the gap. Germline loops: CDR1 SGHKS, CDR2 YYEKEE (reference sequence). The CDR3 totals 16 residues. The CDR3 loop reads CASSFILLDSLYGYTF. In nucleotides, the CDR3 is TGTGCCAGCAGCTTTATCCTTTTGGACAGCCTCTATGGCTACACCTTC.

This clonotype has more than one count but fewer than ten. V and J are TRBV7-9 and TRBJ2-7; the D gene is possibly TRBD2 (6 bases). Trimming pared 10 bases from V and 1 base from J, leaving 20 bases between. In germline, CDR1 is SEHNR, CDR2 FQNEAQ (reference sequence). This CDR3 spans 15 amino acids. The CDR3 protein is CATPRRSGQSYEQYF. CDR3 DNA sequence: TGTGCCACCCCTAGGCGCAGCGGGCAATCCTACGAGCAGTACTTC.

This clonotype appeared a few times. The chain links TRBV12-3 or TRBV12-4 to TRBJ2-2, with TRBD2 matching 13 bases. Trimming at V came to 10 bases and at J to 3 bases, leaving 14 bases not matched to a gene. This CDR3 is 18 amino acids long. CDR3 residues: CATSFSGLAGVDTGELFF. The CDR3 nucleotides are TGTGCCACGTCATTCTCCGGACTAGCGGGAGTGGACACCGGGGAGCTGTTTTTT.

This chain links TRBV30 with TRBJ2-3, with D possibly TRBD2 on 5 matching bases. Germline V lookup: CDR1 GTSNPN, CDR2 SVGIG (reference sequence). The V end lost 2 bases, the J end lost 5 bases, and 17 bases lay between the germline ends. This CDR3 region has 15 residues. DNA for the CDR3: TGTGCCTGGAGTTTGGATAGCGCGGCGGGAGATACGCAGTATTTT. It specifies CAWSLDSAAGDTQYF.

The chain is built from TRBV11-1 and TRBJ2-5; 8 bases fit TRBD2. CDR1 is SGHAT and CDR2 is FQDESV in the germline V gene (reference sequence). The J segment lost 3 bases and the V segment lost 4 bases, leaving 19 bases of the junction unmatched. This CDR3 has 19 amino acids. CDR3 bases: TGTGCCAGCAGCTCCCGTCGACTCTTTAGCGGGAAAAGAAAAGAGACCCAGTACTTC. Protein: CASSSRRLFSGKRKETQYF.

The chain combines TRBV9 with TRBJ2-2, with TRBD2 identical over 10 bases. There are 15 residues in the CDR3. From germline, CDR1 is SGDLS and CDR2 YYNGEE. J gave up 6 bases and V 4 bases, and 6 bases lay outside the gene matches. The CDR3 bases are TGTGCCAGCAGCCCTAGCGGGAGTGAGGCCGGGGAGCTGTTTTTT. Protein product: CASSPSGSEAGELFF. The variable domain in full, completed from reference TRBV9 and TRBJ2-2, reads DSGVTQTPKHLITATGQRVTLRCSPRSGDLSVYWYQQSLDQGLQFLIQYYNGEERAKGNILERFSAQQFPDLHSELNLSSLELGDSALYFCASSPSGSEAGELFFGEGSRLTVL.

This clonotype was seen a few times. The chain recombines TRBV12-3 or TRBV12-4 with TRBJ1-1; D possibly corresponds to TRBD1 (5 bases). This CDR3 is 12 amino acids long. Trimming shortened V by 7 bases and J by 4 bases, and 10 bases separated the two germline ends. The CDR3 bases are TGTGCCAGCACCCCGGGGGGCACTGAAGCTTTCTTT. It specifies CASTPGGTEAFF.

This chain joins TRBV15 and TRBJ2-5; TRBD2 matches at 10 bases. Germline CDR1 is LNHNV and CDR2 is YYDKDF (reference sequence). The CDR3 runs 14 residues. Trimming at V came to 0 bases and at J to 8 bases, leaving 3 bases not matched to a gene. CDR3 sequence reads: CATSRDLAGVTQYF. The CDR3 DNA reads TGTGCCACCAGCAGAGATCTAGCGGGAGTCACCCAGTACTTC.

In DNA form, the CDR3 reads TGTGCCAGCAGCGTCTTAGCGGGAGGGCCGGGGAATGAGCAGTTCTTC. This encodes CASSVLAGGPGNEQFF. The chain links TRBV9 to TRBJ2-1; TRBD2 aligns across 11 bases. The CDR3 has 16 residues. Germline-derived CDR1 and CDR2 are SGDLS and YYNGEE. The junction had 8 bases not matched to a gene; V was cut back by 2 bases and J by 7 bases.

In this sample, this clonotype turned up a few times. This chain uses TRBV7-9 with TRBJ1-2; 8 bases map to TRBD1. The CDR3 is made up of 14 amino acids. J was trimmed by 6 bases and V by 4 bases; bases with no gene match: 7. Germline V gives CDR1 SEHNR, CDR2 FQNEAQ (reference sequence). CDR3 coding DNA: TGTGCCAGCAGCTACCCAGGGGGCGCGGATGGCTACACCTTC. It yields the protein CASSYPGGADGYTF.

This chain joins TRBV9 and TRBJ1-2; TRBD1 is a possible D gene (5 bases). Germline CDR1 and CDR2: SGDLS and YYNGEE. V lost 4 bases and J 14 bases, leaving 12 bases between the germline ends. CDR3 size: 10 residues. In DNA, the CDR3 is TGTGCCAGCAGCCCCCAGTGGGGGACCTTC. Amino acid sequence: CASSPQWGTF.

The CDR3 region has the DNA TGTGCCAGCAGTTTATACGGGTCAGCCTACGAGCAGTACTTC. Encoded protein: CASSLYGSAYEQYF. The chain employs TRBV27 and TRBJ2-7; D is ambiguous. The CDR3 has 14 residues. Germline-derived CDR1 and CDR2 are MNHEY and SMNVEV (reference sequence). With 1 base removed from V and 2 bases from J, the gap between germline ends came to 9 bases.

This clonotype was detected ten times or more. The chain employs TRBV5-1 and TRBJ1-4, with no clear D. CDR3 length: 14 residues. CDR1 and CDR2 from the germline V gene are SGHRS and YFSETQ. The ends were cut back, 0 bases at V and 0 bases at J, with 3 bases in the middle. The CDR3 reads CASSLDSTNEKLFF. The CDR3 DNA is TGCGCCAGCAGCTTGGACTCAACTAATGAAAAACTGTTTTTT.

A few counts support this clonotype. The chain carries TRBV12-3 or TRBV12-4 and TRBJ2-3, with D possibly being TRBD2 (6 bases). Trimming removed 2 bases at V and 4 bases at J, with 13 bases between. This CDR3 spans 15 amino acids. Here the CDR3 reads CASSLFAGPPDTQYF. DNA of the CDR3: TGTGCCAGCAGTTTATTCGCGGGACCCCCAGATACGCAGTATTTT.

This clonotype has more than one count but fewer than ten. CDR3 DNA: TGCGCCAGCAGCCCGGCCACTACAGGTTCCTACTATGGCTACACCTTC. Translated, it gives CASSPATTGSYYGYTF. The chain carries TRBV5-1 and TRBJ1-2; tentatively, D is TRBD1 (5 bases). This CDR3 has 16 residues. Between the trimmed V and J ends, which lost 4 bases and 3 bases, there was a span of 19 bases. Germline lookup yields CDR1 SGHRS and CDR2 YFSETQ.

The rearrangement joins TRBV12-3 or TRBV12-4 to TRBJ2-7; D might be TRBD2 (6 bases). The CDR3 spans 15 residues. Trimming cost V 6 bases and J 3 bases, with 18 bases left between them. In DNA, the CDR3 is TGTGCCAGCAGCCCCTTAAGGCGGGGTGACTACGAGCAGTACTTC. Amino acids: CASSPLRRGDYEQYF.

The chain recombines TRBV7-6 with TRBJ2-7, with TRBD2 matching over 14 bases. The V gene end was trimmed by 5 bases and the J gene end by 3 bases; junction bases not matched to a gene: 12. Germline CDR1 reads SGHVS; CDR2 reads FNYEAQ. The CDR3 contains 18 residues. The CDR3 protein is CASSNPGLAGVGSYEQYF. In DNA, the CDR3 is TGTGCCAGCAGCAACCCGGGACTAGCGGGAGTAGGTAGCTACGAGCAGTACTTC.

V usage is TRBV6-1 and J usage is TRBJ1-1, with D possibly matching TRBD1 (5 bases). Trimming left V 4 bases short and J 5 bases short, with 8 bases between. This CDR3 contains 12 residues. The V gene's germline CDR1 is MNHNS and CDR2 SASEGT. For the CDR3, the DNA is TGTGCCAGCAGTGTACCAGGGACTGAAGCTTTCTTT. It yields the protein CASSVPGTEAFF.

There are a few counts of this clonotype. This chain links TRBV12-3 or TRBV12-4 with TRBJ2-7, with D maybe TRBD1 (6 bases). Trimming removed 3 bases from V and 3 bases from J, with 12 bases in between. CDR3 size: 14 residues. The CDR3 DNA follows: TGTGCCAGCAGTTTCCTAGACAGGCACTACGAGCAGTACTTC. This sequence encodes CASSFLDRHYEQYF.

V is TRBV25-1 and J is TRBJ1-5; D may be TRBD1 (6 bases). V lost 8 bases to trimming and J lost 4 bases, with 15 bases between them. Germline V gene lookup returns CDR1 MGHDK and CDR2 SYGVNS. This CDR3 region has 14 residues. This CDR3 is CASAQGVGNQPQHF. In DNA, the CDR3 is TGTGCCAGCGCACAGGGAGTAGGGAATCAGCCCCAGCATTTT.

This clonotype has more than one count but fewer than ten. The chain links TRBV6-1 to TRBJ1-3; D gene ambiguous. Looked up from germline, CDR1 is MNHNS and CDR2 is SASEGT. Trimming shortened V by 6 bases and J by 4 bases, and 10 bases separated the two germline ends. The CDR3 covers 13 residues. The CDR3: CASRGISGNTIYF. In DNA form, the CDR3 reads TGTGCCAGCAGGGGGATATCAGGAAACACCATATATTTT.

This clonotype was counted a few times. This chain connects TRBV24-1 to TRBJ2-1; no clear D. The CDR3 runs to 15 residues. Trimming shortened V by 3 bases and J by 8 bases, and 16 bases separated the two germline ends. Germline V gene lookup returns CDR1 KGHDR and CDR2 SFDVKD. CDR3 protein: CATSDPTSDTDEQFF. CDR3 sequence (DNA): TGTGCCACCAGTGATCCGACCTCTGACACCGATGAGCAGTTCTTC.

This clonotype occurred a few times. This chain joins TRBV6-4 and TRBJ2-1; 11 bases agree with TRBD2. Germline V gene data show CDR1 as MRHNA and CDR2 as SNTAGT. CDR3 length equals 16 residues. J gave up 2 bases and V 3 bases, and 3 bases lay outside the gene matches. CDR3 residues: CASSEGLAAPYNEQFF. CDR3 bases: TGTGCCAGCAGTGAGGGACTAGCGGCGCCCTACAATGAGCAGTTCTTC.

This clonotype has only one observation. The gene calls are TRBV4-1 and TRBJ2-1; a possible D gene is TRBD2 (6 bases). V lost 3 bases and J 10 bases, leaving 19 bases between the germline ends. This CDR3 comprises 15 residues. Germline values: CDR1 MGHRA, CDR2 YSYEKL. The CDR3 nucleotides are TGCGCCAGCAGCCAGGCCCCCGGGAGCCGGGGGGAGCAGTTCTTC. It specifies CASSQAPGSRGEQFF.